This TCR beta chain was sequenced for a study of CD8 T cells in ankylosing spondylitis. The J segment lost 4 bases and the V segment lost 5 bases, leaving 7 bases of the junction unmatched. In germline, CDR1 is DFQATT, CDR2 SNEGSKA (reference sequence). This CDR3 comprises 15 residues. In TCRdb, the 5' RACE reads were re-called with MiXCR into one record per CDR3 protein. Here the sample spans 100,000 to 150,000 distinct CDR3 sequences, over 6% being singletons. The table lists this clonotype with many counts. The receptor comes from a male donor with ankylosing spondylitis or in good health (not recorded which). J is TRBJ2-2 and V is TRBV20-1; 10 bases map to TRBD1. Sequenced: blood, either unsorted or a sorted T cell fraction (not recorded which). The CDR3 coding sequence is TGCAGTGCTGGGGGACAGGGGAGTCGCACCGGGGAGCTGTTTTTT. This sequence encodes CSAGGQGSRTGELFF.